This T cell receptor (beta chain) was observed in a study of cytomegalovirus exposure and HLA in healthy donors listed by TCRdb under 2017. Looking at the study overall: An earlier analysis of 587 of the donors reported 250 to 300 Gb of sequence data and roughly 110 million unique TCR beta sequences from some 180 million T cells. In an earlier analysis of more than 550 of the donors, high-throughput TCR beta sequencing was used to judge whether each TCR beta V gene segment behaved as functional or pseudogenic. A later genetic analysis took genome-wide SNP genotypes for about 55% of the roughly 700 donors and used that subset as a discovery cohort. Every discovery cohort repertoire had been produced on one sequencing platform. Donor age, sex, ethnicity and CMV serostatus were compiled together with the repertoire data. The study was designed to test whether signatures of past pathogen exposure could be identified by cataloging public T cell receptors. Because of strong linkage in the cohort, five DR-DQ haplotypes were treated as single units for association and clustering. To predict cytomegalovirus infection status, the study brought together high-throughput TCR immunosequencing, statistical association of individual TCRs with disease status, and machine learning. Among about 370 genotyped donors of the cohort, an average of approximately 200,000 unique TCR beta nucleotide sequences was sequenced per donor, of which roughly 17% were non-productive. Rather than using new phenotypic data, the later analysis identified candidate immune exposures from TCR beta sequences and from how often those sequences occurred across donors. To study patterns of TCR occurrence, a later analysis re-analyzed previously published TCR beta repertoires from 666 donors and added high-resolution HLA genotyping. An early release covering around 630 HLA-typed donors comprised about 310 gigabases of sequencing data and roughly 85 million unique TCR sequences. HLA typing included class I and class II loci at four-digit resolution. The study profiled the T cell repertoires of 666 subjects by immunosequencing and related them to cytomegalovirus serostatus. In addition to the first cohort of 500 to 850 subjects, a separate validation cohort of approximately 130 different subjects was used. Typing coverage differed by locus: A, B, C, DRB1 and DQB1 were typed in about 629-630 donors, DQA1 in roughly 510, DPA1 in some 600, and DPB1 in approximately 450. The genetic ancestry cluster associated with self-reported Caucasian donors included about 81% of the roughly 360 genotyped donors. Broad study findings and their caveats: A group of highly shared sequence variants was considered likely to be a technical artifact of the sequencing pipeline. According to a later analysis, most CMV-associated TCR beta chains appeared to be HLA-restricted, and the HLA associations seemed to be driven largely by CMV exposure. The authors suggested that the approach could potentially be extended to other disease states and immunological phenotypes. Sequencing depth was assumed to be roughly uniform across donors in the presence/absence analyses, though that assumption may not hold. An association between a missense DCLRE1C variant and V-gene and J-gene trimming of TCR beta chains was found in a later genetic analysis and replicated in an independent cohort. Linkage disequilibrium might explain the correlated functional status among segregating V segments, but an unknown experimental factor could not be ruled out. In an earlier analysis of 587 of the donors, most TCR beta V segments were observed in productive rearrangements about 87% or about 30% of the time, broadly matching IMGT annotations. When HLA alleles, especially DR and DQ, strongly co-occurred, attributing TCR associations to individual alleles was difficult. A later analysis associated 16,951 TCR beta sequences with specific HLA alleles at a false discovery rate of 0.05. Some IMGT-functional V segments, including TRBV6-2 and TRBV6-3, could not be distinguished by the 87-base-pair reads and were therefore excluded. The classifier was reported to diagnose cytomegalovirus status with high specificity and sensitivity in both the original and validation cohorts. Compared with equally common non-associated chains, HLA-associated TCR beta chains in a later analysis were more clonally expanded and had lower generation probabilities. According to a later analysis, parvovirus B19, influenza, CMV and Epstein-Barr virus appeared linked to several top co-occurrence clusters. A further reported finding was that TCR beta sequences accurately predicted the HLA-A and HLA-B alleles for most subjects in the first cohort. Most TCR sequences were observed very rarely across donors, whereas some public TCRs were present in many individuals. Three of the identified cytomegalovirus-associated TCR beta chains were confirmed in vitro to be specific for cytomegalovirus antigens. The study gave a list of 150 to 200 TCR beta chains associated with cytomegalovirus. The only immune exposure information available for the cohort was CMV serostatus. The cohort was sequenced for TCR beta chains only, and without alpha or paired-chain data the features that could be detected were limited. Because counts were too low, approximately 18 rarely observed V segments, including chromosome 9 orphons, were excluded from the earlier analysis of 587 of the donors. A later analysis found that TCR association rates varied across HLA loci, with DRB1 alleles showing the most associated TCRs and HLA-C alleles the fewest. Compared with the 666-donor mean, donors in an Asian-associated ancestry cluster had fewer N-insertions in productive TCRs, according to a later genetic analysis. Because HLA typing was unavailable for some donors at each locus, only the typed subset was used in association tests.

About this clone: The antigen it binds to is not known. No much larger clone exists at a distance of one base, and base qualities are not known.

In total, roughly 710 healthy bone marrow donors made up the cohort. At the time of sampling, every cohort member was nominally healthy, though immune exposures that went unrecorded were likely present. The donor was CMV seronegative and was included in the group of 352 seronegative cohort members. Every donor gave a peripheral blood sample, and the peripheral blood mononuclear cells from that sample were used for TCR beta sequencing. Genomic DNA was extracted from the blood cell samples with the Qiagen DNeasy Blood Extraction Kit. The library was prepared using the immunoSEQ multiplex PCR assay. A mixture of 60 forward primers for TCR Vbeta segments and 13 reverse primers for TCR Jbeta segments was used in the multiplex PCR. The CDR3 region of rearranged TCR beta genes was amplified from genomic DNA with a multiplex PCR assay. The Illumina HiSeq System was used to sequence the amplified TCR beta libraries as 87-base-pair reads. The study's processing was this. Across the 700 or so repertoires, a later analysis counted 75 million to 90 million unique TCR beta chains, 9.5 million to 13 million of which were shared by at least two donors. To remove PCR and sequencing errors, raw reads were error-corrected and collapsed into unique sequences using a nearest-neighbor algorithm that merged closely related sequences. V, D and J gene segments were assigned by aligning CDR3 sequences to IMGT reference sequences. For a sequence to be retained, a match of at least six nucleotides was required to both a V gene segment and a J gene segment. Rearrangements were called productive when the CDR3 lacked stop codons and stayed in frame with V and J; all others were non-productive. Following IMGT convention, CDR3 was defined as the stretch from the second conserved V-encoded cysteine to the conserved J-encoded phenylalanine. The earlier analysis of 500 to 750 of the donors excluded any sequence lacking an unambiguous match to a single V gene segment. An earlier analysis of several hundred of the donors called V segments functional above 56.7% productive rearrangements and segregating when the between-donor standard deviation exceeded 5%. A statistical classification framework was built for diagnosing cytomegalovirus status from the catalog of TCR beta chain sequences. In a later analysis, TCR nucleotide sequences were compared against IMGT/GENE-DB human TR gene sequences so that V and J genes could be assigned. The TCRdist pipeline was used in a later analysis to assign CDR3 sequences and most-parsimonious VDJ recombination scenarios. In a later analysis, each TCR beta chain was defined by its CDR3 amino acid sequence together with its V-gene family, and reads lacking a unique V-gene family were excluded. As a way to deal with suspected cross-contamination and a sequencing artifact, a later analysis dropped more than 500 nucleotide sequences that were highly shared and had low generation probability. For each public chain, a later analysis derived a clonal expansion index from normalized ranks of inferred template counts within each repertoire. Generation probabilities in a later analysis came from a VDJ recombination model fitted to out-of-frame rearrangements, and those results were checked against IGoR. A later analysis scored TCR-TCR, TCR-HLA and TCR-CMV co-occurrence with hypergeometric tests, applying a repertoire-size bias correction to TCR pairs. False discovery rates were estimated in a later analysis by permuting HLA or CMV assignments 20 times. In a later analysis, co-occurring TCRs were grouped using DBSCAN, with TCRdist sequence similarity added in when clustering inside HLA-allele-positive subsets. For co-occurrence clustering, repertoires with fewer than 30,000 or more than 120,000 public chains were excluded, along with four to six repertoires with anomalous nucleotide sharing. TCRdb stores this immuneACCESS table with in-frame sequences only. Part of the clones is absent; in the studies checked, under half of the shortfall reflects unresolved V genes, and no reason is known for the rest. V and J calls plus clone size are reproduced from that table; the DNA served to infer D and trimming. For this sample the table gives around 730 clones, of which more than 50% were detected only once. The ten largest clones represent approximately 27% of the sample.

The CDR3 spans 12 residues, from the cysteine through the phenylalanine. The entry retains the CDR3 DNA only, 36 bases that are in frame from base 1. Trimming at the junction amounts to 8 bases on V and 1 base on J, and the germline ends lie 9 bases apart. As encoded in the germline V gene, CDR1 is SNHLY while CDR2 is FYNNEI. The V and J genes are TRBV2 and TRBJ2-7, and perhaps TRBD2 as D gene, on 5 matching bases. The TCR originated in a middle-aged man in good health and CMV-seronegative. Sequences were obtained from PBMCs. CDR3 protein: CASVGLSYEQYF. At the DNA level, the sequence is TGTGCCAGCGTAGGACTTTCCTACGAGCAGTACTTC.